A single sample gave rise to the 14 T cell receptor beta chains below, sequenced in a study of blood T cell repertoires in COVID-19. Some clones are missing from TCRdb's copy, which holds only in-frame ones; the method was immunoSEQ multiplex PCR. The sample yields about 81,000 clones, approximately 89% seen once. What was sequenced was peripheral blood. Receptors originate from a woman older than 75 with active COVID-19.

The chain has TRBV5-1 and TRBJ2-1; tentative D call: TRBD1 (6 bases). Germline lookup yields CDR1 SGHRS and CDR2 YFSETQ. V was shortened by 2 bases and J by 6 bases, with 12 bases between the two germline ends. The CDR3 spans 14 residues. The CDR3 DNA sequence: TGCGCCAGCAGCTTCTGGGCAGGGGTCAATGAGCAGTTCTTC. It translates to CASSFWAGVNEQFF.

The chain is built from TRBV28 and TRBJ1-1; D may be TRBD1 (6 bases). V lost 7 bases, J lost 5 bases, and 17 bases lay in between. CDR1 and CDR2 from the germline V gene are MDHEN and SYDVKM. The CDR3 covers 14 residues. The CDR3 sequence: CASTPYREGTEAFF. For the CDR3, the DNA is TGTGCCAGCACCCCCTACAGGGAAGGGACTGAAGCTTTCTTT.

The genes are TRBV24-1 and TRBJ2-5; D is perhaps TRBD2 (6 bases). V lost 1 base and J 7 bases, leaving 12 bases between the germline ends. Germline-derived CDR1 and CDR2 are KGHDR and SFDVKD. The CDR3 loop spans 14 amino acids. The CDR3, as DNA: TGTGCCACCAGTGATTTAGGAGCGCGGGGGACCCAGTACTTC. Its protein product is CATSDLGARGTQYF.

The J gene is TRBJ2-2, the V gene TRBV28, with D possibly being TRBD1 (6 bases). The V end was cut by 2 bases, the J end by 2 bases, with 15 bases between. CDR3 length: 17 amino acids. The germline CDR1 and CDR2 sequences are MDHEN and SYDVKM. CDR3 coding DNA: TGTGCCAGCAGTTTAGTAGGGGGTGGGGATAACACCGGGGAGCTGTTTTTT. Translated: CASSLVGGGDNTGELFF.

J is TRBJ2-7 and V is TRBV6-2 or TRBV6-3, with 11 bases aligning to TRBD2. V was pared by 5 bases and J by 2 bases, with 17 bases of the junction left unmatched. Germline V CDR1 and CDR2: MNHEY, SVGEGT. CDR3 length: 19 amino acids. The DNA for the CDR3 is TGTGCCAGCAGTACCCAGGGTAGCGGGAGGGGCGGCTATGCCTACGAGCAGTACTTC. This translates into CASSTQGSGRGGYAYEQYF.

V gene TRBV7-3 combines with J gene TRBJ2-1; no clear D gene. The germline V and J ends were trimmed by 5 bases and 0 bases, with 11 bases remaining between them. This CDR3 is 15 amino acids long. Germline V gene lookup returns CDR1 SGHTA and CDR2 FQGTGA. CDR3 sequence (DNA): TGTGCCAGCAGCCCGGTGGCAGGCTCCTACAATGAGCAGTTCTTC. Amino acids: CASSPVAGSYNEQFF.

The chain carries TRBV4-2 and TRBJ1-4; D is possibly TRBD1 (5 bases). Germline assignment: CDR1 LGHNA and CDR2 YNFKEQ. The CDR3 spans 15 residues. V was shortened by 4 bases and J by 0 bases, with 9 bases between the two germline ends. The chain's CDR3 is CASSPGGSTNEKLFF. CDR3 DNA sequence: TGTGCCAGCAGCCCCGGGGGGTCAACTAATGAAAAACTGTTTTTT.

The chain is built from TRBV6-1 and TRBJ1-2, with TRBD1 identical over 12 bases. The CDR3 contains 21 residues. In germline, CDR1 is MNHNS, CDR2 SASEGT. V dropped 0 bases and J dropped 3; count of bases not matched to a gene: 17. CDR3 DNA sequence: TGTGCCAGCAGTGAAGCCCTGGGGACAGGGGGCTCGGTAAGGGTGGACTATGGCTACACCTTC. Its translation is CASSEALGTGGSVRVDYGYTF.

The chain joins TRBV7-2 to TRBJ1-5; the match to TRBD1 covers 9 bases. Germline values: CDR1 SGHTA, CDR2 FQGNSA. V lost 4 bases, J lost 6 bases, and 4 bases stayed unmatched. The CDR3 extends over 14 amino acids. The CDR3 here is CASSSQGAGQPQHF. Here the CDR3 DNA reads TGTGCCAGCAGCTCACAGGGGGCAGGTCAGCCCCAGCATTTT.

The V and J genes are TRBV29-1 and TRBJ2-7, with TRBD2 matching 12 bases. The CDR3 loop spans 15 amino acids. The germline CDR1 and CDR2 sequences are SQVTM and ANQGSEA. Losses at the gene ends were 7 bases for V and 2 bases for J; bases not matched to a gene: 9. This CDR3 is CSATGGLAGPYEQYF. CDR3 sequence (DNA): TGCAGCGCAACAGGCGGACTAGCGGGACCCTACGAGCAGTACTTC.

The chain couples TRBV6-5 to TRBJ2-7, with 10 bases fitting TRBD2. Trimming removed 6 bases from V and 7 bases from J; junction bases left unmatched: 12. Germline assignment: CDR1 MNHEY and CDR2 SVGAGI. This CDR3 region has 15 residues. In nucleotides, the CDR3 is TGTGCCAGCAGCCTGAGCCGAGCGGGAGGGGGTGAGCAGTACTTC. Its protein product is CASSLSRAGGGEQYF.

The V gene is TRBV25-1, the J gene TRBJ1-4; D remains unclear. Germline CDR1 reads MGHDK; CDR2 reads SYGVNS. This CDR3 is 16 amino acids long. The germline V and J ends were trimmed by 3 bases and 4 bases, with 15 bases remaining between them. CDR3 amino acids: CASSDGKRTFNEKLFF. The DNA of the CDR3 is TGTGCCAGCAGTGACGGAAAGCGCACTTTTAATGAAAAACTGTTTTTT.

The V call is TRBV7-2, the J call TRBJ2-7; 10 nucleotides align to TRBD2. The CDR3 runs to 18 residues. J lost 1 base, V lost 3 bases, and 12 bases had no gene match. The germline CDR1 and CDR2 sequences are SGHTA and FQGNSA. Here the CDR3 reads CASSFSMRDSGRSYEQYF. The CDR3 DNA sequence: TGTGCCAGCAGCTTCTCGATGCGGGATAGCGGGAGGTCCTACGAGCAGTACTTC. Filled out from reference TRBV7-2 and TRBJ2-7, the complete variable domain reads GAGVSQSPSNKVTEKGKDVELRCDPISGHTALYWYRQSLGQGLEFLIYFQGNSAPDKSGLPSDRFSAERTGGSVSTLTIQRTQQEDSAVYLCASSFSMRDSGRSYEQYFGPGTRLTVT.

The rearrangement links TRBV19 to TRBJ1-5, with 8 bases that match TRBD1. CDR1 and CDR2 (germline): LNHDA, SQIVND (reference sequence). Unmatched junction bases numbered 3, after V lost 2 bases and J lost 6 bases. The CDR3 has 14 residues. Here the CDR3 reads CASSIQGAGQPQHF. The CDR3 bases are TGTGCCAGTAGTATACAGGGGGCGGGTCAGCCCCAGCATTTT.